This is a list of T cell receptor beta chains from one sample in a study of T cell responses to AZD1222 COVID-19 vaccine. The data were produced by immunoSEQ multiplex PCR, yet TCRdb's version contains in-frame clones alone and is incomplete. The sample gives over 85,000 clones, around 81% of which show up once; 4% to 5% is in the top ten. The sequences come from peripheral blood, collected on day 0 of AZD1222 vaccination. These receptors were collected from an adult in good health. CDR3s include the opening cysteine and the closing phenylalanine or tryptophan. A D gene is named only where the DNA matches it firmly. The size field is filled for only some rows; it gives once, few, many or a size class.

CDR3nt	CDR3aa	abundance	v_gene	j_gene	d_gene
TGTGCCAGCAGTGAAGCGTCTACTGAAGCTTTCTTT	CASSEASTEAFF	NA	TRBV2	TRBJ1-1	NA
TGTGCCAGCAGGTTAGGGGGCGCGGACACTGAAGCTTTCTTT	CASRLGGADTEAFF	once	TRBV5-4	TRBJ1-1	TRBD1
TGTGCCAGCTCACCACCGGCGGGGGGGGATGGCTACACCTTC	CASSPPAGGDGYTF	NA	TRBV18	TRBJ1-2	NA
TGTGCCAGCAGCTCGCAAGGGGTGGGGACTGAAGCTTTCTTT	CASSSQGVGTEAFF	NA	TRBV7-2	TRBJ1-1	NA
TGTGCCAGCAGAGGTTACACTGAAGCTTTCTTT	CASRGYTEAFF	NA	TRBV2	TRBJ1-1	NA
TGTGCCAGCGCTACCACTCAAGAGACCCAGTACTTC	CASATTQETQYF	NA	TRBV28	TRBJ2-5	NA
TGTGCCAGCCAAGCGTCGGCGGGGGGGCCGTTCAATGAGCAGTTCTTC	CASQASAGGPFNEQFF	NA	TRBV7-3	TRBJ2-1	TRBD2
TGTGCCAGCAGCCCCAGCACCAATCAGCCCCAGCATTTT	CASSPSTNQPQHF	NA	TRBV6-6	TRBJ1-5	NA
TGTGCCAGCAGTCCGGGATCCCTTAATGAAGCTTTCTTT	CASSPGSLNEAFF	NA	TRBV12-3/TRBV12-4	TRBJ1-1	NA
TGTGCCAGCAGTCCGACAGGGAAGAGCACTGAAGCTTTCTTT	CASSPTGKSTEAFF	NA	TRBV6-2/TRBV6-3	TRBJ1-1	TRBD1
TGTGCCAGCAGCTTAACACGAACAGGGATAGGGAACACTGAAGCTTTCTTT	CASSLTRTGIGNTEAFF	NA	TRBV7-3	TRBJ1-1	NA
TGTGCCAGTAGTACCCCGAGGGGCGGCTCCTACGAGCAGTACTTC	CASSTPRGGSYEQYF	NA	TRBV19	TRBJ2-7	NA
TGTGCCACCAGTGATCCCCGGGAGGGCCGCAATCAGCCCCAGCATTTT	CATSDPREGRNQPQHF	once	TRBV24-1	TRBJ1-5	NA